This T cell receptor (beta chain) comes out of a study of OX40 agonist ivuxolimab in advanced cancers. Looking at the study overall: The diagnoses of dose-escalation patients were hepatocellular carcinoma, melanoma, renal cell or head and neck cancer. Three patients, one with hepatocellular carcinoma and two with cutaneous melanoma, responded partially.

Autoimmune disease history or systemic immunosuppression meant exclusion. Trimming removed 5 bases from V and 10 bases from J, with 20 bases in between. CDR1 is SEHNR and CDR2 is FQNEAQ in the germline V gene (reference sequence). The CDR3 is 14 amino acids. The protocol was immunoSEQ multiplex PCR, while the TCRdb copy is restricted to in-frame clones and leaves out a portion. The repertoire includes fewer than 200,000 clones, around 94% of them detected once, and under 0.4% sits in the top ten. As regards this clone: The antigen is unknown.

Overall study results and limits: CD8+ T cells (on average) carried more expanded clones than CD4+ T cells.

This sequence originates from an adult with an advanced solid tumor such as melanoma, head and neck, liver or kidney cancer. The V gene is TRBV7-9, the J gene TRBJ1-1, with D unresolved. The sequenced sample was CD4+ or CD8+ T cells sorted from blood, obtained in a trial of the OX40 agonist ivuxolimab. The CDR3 bases are TGTGCCAGCAGCCGCCAAGGGATGTCGGAAGGAGCTTTCTTT. Its protein product is CASSRQGMSEGAFF. The full variable domain, rest sourced from reference TRBV7-9 and TRBJ1-1, is DTGVSQNPRHKITKRGQNVTFRCDPISEHNRLYWYRQTLGQGPEFLTYFQNEAQLEKSRLLSDRFSAERPKGSFSTLEIQRTEQGDSAMYLCASSRQGMSEGAFFGQGTRLTVV.